This paragraph reports one T cell receptor (beta chain). No cognate antigen has been identified for it. No clone much larger than this one lies a single base away; base qualities are absent. Stable Graves' hyperthyroidism was defined as no progression to ophthalmopathy during 18 months of follow-up. Hyperthyroidism patients were newly diagnosed, with disease duration under 2 months, and aged 18 to 65 years. Any patient with an uncontrolled infection, another autoimmune disease, pregnancy or lactation was excluded. Diagnoses were established on the basis of clinical symptoms, serum thyroxine and TRAb, thyroid ultrasound, and orbital computed tomography. Ficoll-Paque density gradient centrifugation was used to isolate PBMCs from about 9 ml of fresh peripheral blood. Total RNA was extracted using Trizol reagent, and RNA quality was assessed on an Agilent 2100 Bioanalyzer. This entry is derived from a study of T cells in Graves' hyperthyroidism and ophthalmopathy (dated by TCRdb to between 2018 and 2020). For context, the study as a whole: Peripheral blood was collected at initial diagnosis, before any treatment. A discovery cohort of roughly 96 patients, roughly 45 with Graves' ophthalmopathy and about 60 with stable Graves' hyperthyroidism, was used to find distinguishing TCR V-J signatures. An independent validation cohort of 18 to 20 hyperthyroidism patients and 17 patients who later progressed to ophthalmopathy tested prospective prediction of ophthalmopathy. The 95 to 100 discovery patients were randomly split 7:3 into training and test sets. In more than five Graves' hyperthyroidism patients, the study also compared T-cell repertoires from thyroid tissue with T-cell repertoires from blood. Following sampling, methimazole starting at 30 mg daily was given to hyperthyroidism patients, and high-dose intravenous methylprednisolone was given to ophthalmopathy patients. The paper reports TCR Vbeta CDR3 sequencing of some 140 peripheral blood samples: around 41 ophthalmopathy, roughly 80 hyperthyroidism and approximately 17 progressor patients.

Study-wide conclusions, independent of this receptor: In validation, the model predicted progression to ophthalmopathy with about 71% sensitivity and approximately 74% specificity, a median of around six months before onset. Most expanded thyroid clonotypes (frequency above 0.001) were also found in blood, which suggests that blood repertoires may mirror thyroid immune responses. A 13 V-J signature model separated ophthalmopathy from stable hyperthyroidism, with approximately 86% sensitivity and roughly 82% specificity in cross-validation and 80%/75% in testing. Sample size was not statistically predetermined, and blinding of investigators to group allocation was not performed.

Deletion took 6 bases off V and 3 bases off J, with a span of 7 bases between the germline ends. Reading from cysteine to phenylalanine, the CDR3 counts 12 amino acids. Kept here is only the CDR3 DNA, which spans 36 bases and is read in frame from base 1. Via the germline V gene (reference sequence), CDR1 is LNHDA and CDR2 SQIVND. TCR beta CDR3 regions were amplified from RNA transcripts. The TCR CDR3 was subjected to a first round of RT-PCR using the HTBI primer set and the Qiagen OneStep RT-PCR kit. A second multiplex PCR round built the libraries, followed by size selection and purification. Sequencing of the libraries was done on an Illumina HiSeq2000 using paired-end 100 bp reads. From the authors' description of their analysis: Raw data were processed with SOAPnuke, discarding reads with adapters, uncalled bases, mean Phred below 15, or no exact constant-primer or identifier match. High-quality paired reads were merged using COPE v1.2.5, and each unique nucleotide sequence was defined as a clonotype. MiTCR v1.1 was used to align the clonotypes against IMGT TRBV, TRBD and TRBJ reference segments. Analysis was restricted to V-J combinations with a frequency above 0.0001, which covered 99.2% of repertoires. A TCS score was defined as the ratio between F50 (clonal expansion) and ExV (chaos), using BLOSUM62-based TCRdist between CDR3 peptides within each V-J. Welch's t-statistics and random forest reduced 500 to 550 V-J features to about 13, which were used in a naive Bayes classifier (R e1071). The public reads were run again by TCRdb, first through fastp at Q25 and then through MiXCR, and only productive beta chains were kept. A single entry per CDR3 protein holds the most common genes and DNA from its merged rows. TCRdb's processing, not the study's, gives the V and J calls here. The sample table lists over 450,000 distinct CDR3 sequences, about 15% of them with a count of one. Of the sample, around 17% is held by the ten largest clones.

The sequencing input was blood. The chain joins TRBV19 to TRBJ2-3, with the D gene uncertain. This receptor was identified in a woman younger than 35 with Graves' hyperthyroidism. The DNA sequence is given as TGTGCCAGTAGACAGAATACAGATACGCAGTATTTT. This is translated as CASRQNTDTQYF. The variable domain in full, with residues beyond the CDR3 obtained from the reference TRBV19 and TRBJ2-3 genes, is DGGITQSPKYLFRKEGQNVTLSCEQNLNHDAMYWYRQDPGQGLRLIYYSQIVNDFQKGDIAEGYSVSREKKESFPLTVTSAQKNPTAFYLCASRQNTDTQYFGPGTRLTVL.